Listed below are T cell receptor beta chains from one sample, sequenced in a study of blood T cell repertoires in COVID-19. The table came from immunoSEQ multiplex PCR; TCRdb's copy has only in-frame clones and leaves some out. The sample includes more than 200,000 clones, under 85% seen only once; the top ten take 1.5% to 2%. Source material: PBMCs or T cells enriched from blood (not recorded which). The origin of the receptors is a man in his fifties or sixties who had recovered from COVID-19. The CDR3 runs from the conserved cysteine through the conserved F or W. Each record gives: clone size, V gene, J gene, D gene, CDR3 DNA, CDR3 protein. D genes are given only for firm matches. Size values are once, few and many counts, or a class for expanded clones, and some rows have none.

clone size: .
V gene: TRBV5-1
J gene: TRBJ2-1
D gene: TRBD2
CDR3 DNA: TGCGCCAGCAGCCTCAGGACTAGCGACTACAATGAGCAGTTCTTC
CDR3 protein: CASSLRTSDYNEQFF

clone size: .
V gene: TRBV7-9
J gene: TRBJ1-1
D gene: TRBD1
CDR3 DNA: TGTGCCAGCAGCACAGACAGGGGGCCAGGCACTGAAGCTTTCTTT
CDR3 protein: CASSTDRGPGTEAFF

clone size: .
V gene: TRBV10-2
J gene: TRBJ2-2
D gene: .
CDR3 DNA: TGCGCCAGCAGGCAGGGGAGGGGGAGCACCGGGGAGCTGTTTTTT
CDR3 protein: CASRQGRGSTGELFF

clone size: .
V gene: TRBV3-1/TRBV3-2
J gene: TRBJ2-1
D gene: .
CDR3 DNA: TGTGCCAGCAGCCAAGAGTTGGGCGTAGACAGCCGCGAAGGGCTCTCCTACAATGAGCAGTTCTTC
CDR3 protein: CASSQELGVDSREGLSYNEQFF

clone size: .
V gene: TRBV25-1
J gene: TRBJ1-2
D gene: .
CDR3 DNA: TGTGCCAGCAGTGCACCTGCAGGGTGGTATGGCTACACCTTC
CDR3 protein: CASSAPAGWYGYTF

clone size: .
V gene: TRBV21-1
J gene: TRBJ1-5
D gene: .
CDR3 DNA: TGTGCCAGCAGCAAAGCTGGGGGGAATAGCAATCAGCCCCAGCATTTT
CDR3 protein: CASSKAGGNSNQPQHF

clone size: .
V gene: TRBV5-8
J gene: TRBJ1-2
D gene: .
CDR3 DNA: TGTGCCAGCAGCTCAAACGGGATCCCCGCTAACTATGGCTACACCTTC
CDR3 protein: CASSSNGIPANYGYTF

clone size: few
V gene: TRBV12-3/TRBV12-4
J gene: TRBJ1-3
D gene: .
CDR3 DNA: TGTGCCAGCAGTTTCCAGGCTGGAAACACCATATATTTT
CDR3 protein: CASSFQAGNTIYF

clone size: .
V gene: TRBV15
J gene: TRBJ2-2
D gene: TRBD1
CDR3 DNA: TGTGCCACCAGCAAGGGACAGGAGAACACCGGGGAGCTGTTTTTT
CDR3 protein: CATSKGQENTGELFF

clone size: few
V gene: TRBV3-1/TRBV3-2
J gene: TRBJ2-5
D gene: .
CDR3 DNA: TGTGCCAGCACCCGAGGTAGTAGCGTAGGGCGAGAGACCCAGTACTTC
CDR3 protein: CASTRGSSVGRETQYF

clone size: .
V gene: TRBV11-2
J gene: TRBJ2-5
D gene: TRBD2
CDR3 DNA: TGTGCCAGCAGCTTAGGACTAGCGGGGGGCCTCAAAGAGACCCAGTACTTC
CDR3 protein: CASSLGLAGGLKETQYF

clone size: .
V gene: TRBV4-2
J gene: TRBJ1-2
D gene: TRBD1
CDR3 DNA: TGTGCCAGCAGCCAAGAAGTTGGCTCGGGACAGGGACACTATGGCTACACCTTC
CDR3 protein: CASSQEVGSGQGHYGYTF

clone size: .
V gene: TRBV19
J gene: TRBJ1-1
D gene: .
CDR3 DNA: TGTGCCAGTAGCACCACAGGGAACACTGAAGCTTTCTTT
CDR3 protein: CASSTTGNTEAFF

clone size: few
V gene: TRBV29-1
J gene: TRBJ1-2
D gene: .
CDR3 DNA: TGCAGCGTGGAAACAGGGTGGTATGGCTACACCTTC
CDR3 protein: CSVETGWYGYTF

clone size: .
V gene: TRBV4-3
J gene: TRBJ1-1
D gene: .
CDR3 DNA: TGCGCCAGCAGCCAAGATAAGGCAGGGAACACTGAAGCTTTCTTT
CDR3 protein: CASSQDKAGNTEAFF

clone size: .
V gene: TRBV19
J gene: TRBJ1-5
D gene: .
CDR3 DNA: TGTGCCAGTAGTATACAGAGCAATCAGCCCCAGCATTTT
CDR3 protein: CASSIQSNQPQHF

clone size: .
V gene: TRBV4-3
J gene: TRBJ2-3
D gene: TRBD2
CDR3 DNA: TGCGCCAGCAGCACACAGCGGGGGATCACAGATACGCAGTATTTT
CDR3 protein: CASSTQRGITDTQYF